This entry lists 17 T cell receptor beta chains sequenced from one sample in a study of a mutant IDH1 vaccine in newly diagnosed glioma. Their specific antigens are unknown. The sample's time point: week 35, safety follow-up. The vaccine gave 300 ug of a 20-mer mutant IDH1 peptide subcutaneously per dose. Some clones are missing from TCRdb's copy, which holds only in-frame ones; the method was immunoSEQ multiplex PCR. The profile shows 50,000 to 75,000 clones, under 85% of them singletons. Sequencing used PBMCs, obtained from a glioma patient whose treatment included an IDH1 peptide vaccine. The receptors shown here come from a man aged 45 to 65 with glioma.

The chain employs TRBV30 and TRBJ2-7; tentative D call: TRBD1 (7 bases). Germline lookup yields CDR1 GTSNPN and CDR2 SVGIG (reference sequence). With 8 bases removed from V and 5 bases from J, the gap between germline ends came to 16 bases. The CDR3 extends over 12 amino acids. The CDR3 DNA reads TGTGCCCGGGGGTTAGGGGGCGACGAGCAGTACTTC. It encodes CARGLGGDEQYF.

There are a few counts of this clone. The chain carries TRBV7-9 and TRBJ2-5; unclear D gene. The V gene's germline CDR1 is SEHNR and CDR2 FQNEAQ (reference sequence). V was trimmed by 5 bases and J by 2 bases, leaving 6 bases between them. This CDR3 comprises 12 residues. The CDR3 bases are TGTGCCAGCAGCCCAGGACAAGAGACCCAGTACTTC. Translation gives CASSPGQETQYF.

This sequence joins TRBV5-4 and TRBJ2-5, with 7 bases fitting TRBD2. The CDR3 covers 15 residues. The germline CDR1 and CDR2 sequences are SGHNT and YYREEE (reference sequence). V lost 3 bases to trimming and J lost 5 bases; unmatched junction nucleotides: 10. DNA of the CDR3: TGTGCCAGCAGCTCAGGGAGGGGAGGGAGGGAGACCCAGTACTTC. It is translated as CASSSGRGGRETQYF.

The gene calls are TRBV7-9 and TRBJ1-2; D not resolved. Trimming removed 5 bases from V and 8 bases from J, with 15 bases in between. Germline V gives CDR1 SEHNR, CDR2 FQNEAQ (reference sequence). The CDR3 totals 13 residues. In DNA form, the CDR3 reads TGTGCCAGCAGCCGAGTGGGGTGGGAAGGCTACACCTTC. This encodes CASSRVGWEGYTF.

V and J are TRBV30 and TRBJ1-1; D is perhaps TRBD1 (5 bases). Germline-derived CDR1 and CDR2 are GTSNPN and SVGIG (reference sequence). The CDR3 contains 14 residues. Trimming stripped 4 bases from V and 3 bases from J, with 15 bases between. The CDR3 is CAWTSRDGYTEAFF. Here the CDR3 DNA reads TGTGCCTGGACCTCCCGGGACGGATACACTGAAGCTTTCTTT.

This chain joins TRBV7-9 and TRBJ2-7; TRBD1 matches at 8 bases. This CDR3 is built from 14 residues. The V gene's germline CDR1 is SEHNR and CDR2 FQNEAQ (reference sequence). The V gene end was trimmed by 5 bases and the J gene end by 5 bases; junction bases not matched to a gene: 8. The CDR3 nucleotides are TGTGCCAGCAGCCTTCGACAGGGGTACCACGAGCAGTACTTC. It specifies CASSLRQGYHEQYF.

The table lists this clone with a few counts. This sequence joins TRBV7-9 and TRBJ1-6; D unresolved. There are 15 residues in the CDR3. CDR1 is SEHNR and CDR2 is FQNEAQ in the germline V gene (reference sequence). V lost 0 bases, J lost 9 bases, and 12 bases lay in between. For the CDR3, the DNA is TGTGCCAGCAGCTTAGCGCCCGGGTTTGGTTCACCCCTCCACTTT. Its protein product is CASSLAPGFGSPLHF. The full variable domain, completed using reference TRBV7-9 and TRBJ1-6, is DTGVSQNPRHKITKRGQNVTFRCDPISEHNRLYWYRQTLGQGPEFLTYFQNEAQLEKSRLLSDRFSAERPKGSFSTLEIQRTEQGDSAMYLCASSLAPGFGSPLHFGNGTRLTVT.

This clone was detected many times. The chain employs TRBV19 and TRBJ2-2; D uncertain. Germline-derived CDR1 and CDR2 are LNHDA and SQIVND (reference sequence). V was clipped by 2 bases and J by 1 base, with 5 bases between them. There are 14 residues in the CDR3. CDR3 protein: CASSIKGNTGELFF. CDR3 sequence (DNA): TGTGCCAGTAGTATAAAAGGGAACACCGGGGAGCTGTTTTTT.

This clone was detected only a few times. The CDR3 here is CASSLGPGGLNSPLHF. The CDR3 DNA reads TGTGCCAGCAGCTTAGGGCCAGGGGGCCTTAATTCACCCCTCCACTTT. The rearrangement joins TRBV7-8 to TRBJ1-6; TRBD1 matches at 8 bases. This CDR3 region has 16 residues. The V segment lost 1 base and the J segment 6 bases; nucleotides outside the gene matches: 5. Germline V gene data show CDR1 as SGHVS and CDR2 as FQNEAQ.

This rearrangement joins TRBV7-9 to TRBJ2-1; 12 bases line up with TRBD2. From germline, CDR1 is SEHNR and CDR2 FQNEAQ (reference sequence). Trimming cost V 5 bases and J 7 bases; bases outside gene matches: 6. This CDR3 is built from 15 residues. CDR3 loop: CASSAPGLAGNEQFF. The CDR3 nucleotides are TGTGCCAGCAGCGCCCCGGGACTAGCGGGTAATGAGCAGTTCTTC.

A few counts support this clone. In DNA, the CDR3 is TGTGCCAGCAGCAAACCACCCACCGATGAAAAACTGTTTTTT. Protein sequence: CASSKPPTDEKLFF. The chain uses TRBV21-1 and TRBJ1-4. TRBV21-1 is tagged as a pseudogene. The CDR3 is 14 amino acids.

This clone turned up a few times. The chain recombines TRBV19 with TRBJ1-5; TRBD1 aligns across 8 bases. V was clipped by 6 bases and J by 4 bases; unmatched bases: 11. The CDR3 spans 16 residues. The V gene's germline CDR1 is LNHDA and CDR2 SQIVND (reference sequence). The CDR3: CASRGGDRGGNQPQHF. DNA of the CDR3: TGTGCCAGTAGAGGAGGAGACAGGGGCGGTAATCAGCCCCAGCATTTT.

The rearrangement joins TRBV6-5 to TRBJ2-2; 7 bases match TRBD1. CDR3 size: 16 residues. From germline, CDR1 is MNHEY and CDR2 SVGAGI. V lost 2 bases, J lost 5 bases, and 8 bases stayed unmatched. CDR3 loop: CASSYGPRGWTGELFF. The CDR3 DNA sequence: TGTGCCAGCAGTTACGGGCCCAGGGGGTGGACCGGGGAGCTGTTTTTT.

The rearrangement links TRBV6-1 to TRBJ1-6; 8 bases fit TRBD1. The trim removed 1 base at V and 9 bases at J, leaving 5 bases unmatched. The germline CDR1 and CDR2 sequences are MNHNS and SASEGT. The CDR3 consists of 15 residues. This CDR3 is CASSEVTGDSSPLHF. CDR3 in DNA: TGTGCCAGCAGTGAAGTGACAGGGGATAGTTCACCCCTCCACTTT.

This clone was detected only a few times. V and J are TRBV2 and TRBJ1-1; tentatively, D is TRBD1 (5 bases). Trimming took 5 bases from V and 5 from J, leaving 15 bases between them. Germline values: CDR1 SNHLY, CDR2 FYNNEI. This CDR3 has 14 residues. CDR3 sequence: CASSQRGRGTEAFF. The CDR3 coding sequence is TGTGCCAGCAGTCAGAGGGGCAGAGGAACTGAAGCTTTCTTT.

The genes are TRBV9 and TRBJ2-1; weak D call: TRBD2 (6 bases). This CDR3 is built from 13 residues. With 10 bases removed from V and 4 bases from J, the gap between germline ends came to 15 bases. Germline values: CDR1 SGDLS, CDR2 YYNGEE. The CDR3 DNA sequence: TGTGCCTCCAGTCCGGGAGATTACAATGAGCAGTTCTTC. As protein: CASSPGDYNEQFF.

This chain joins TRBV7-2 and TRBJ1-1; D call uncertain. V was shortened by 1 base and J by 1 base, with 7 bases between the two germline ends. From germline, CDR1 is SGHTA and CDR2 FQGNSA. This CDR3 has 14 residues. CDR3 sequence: CASSLDNGNTEAFF. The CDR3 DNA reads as TGTGCCAGCAGCTTAGATAATGGGAACACTGAAGCTTTCTTT.